The 21 T cell receptor beta chains listed next were all sequenced from one sample in a study of control samples from healthy donors and cancer patients. Some clones are missing from TCRdb's copy, which holds only in-frame ones; the method was immunoSEQ multiplex PCR. In the table there are around 130,000 clones, approximately 87% of which are singletons. Sequenced input: blood. The receptors stem from a man aged 25 to 45 in good health.

Here the CDR3 DNA reads TGTGCCAGCAGCTTTGGGCAGGATCAAGAGACCCAGTACTTC. It encodes CASSFGQDQETQYF. This chain joins TRBV11-2 and TRBJ2-5; no reliable D call. This CDR3 spans 14 amino acids. V shed 3 bases and J shed 2 bases, with 10 bases lying between them. From germline, CDR1 is SGHAT and CDR2 FQNNGV.

This chain joins TRBV5-1 and TRBJ1-6; the D is unclear. There are 13 residues in the CDR3. CDR1 SGHRS and CDR2 YFSETQ come from the germline V gene. The V and J ends lost 5 bases and 9 bases respectively, with 12 bases between them. The CDR3 is CASSQDPLSPLHF. Written as DNA, the CDR3 is TGCGCCAGCAGTCAAGACCCTCTTTCACCCCTCCACTTT.

The rearrangement links TRBV18 to TRBJ2-2; TRBD1 matches 7 bases. Germline V CDR1 and CDR2: KGHSH, LQKENI. The junction had 2 bases not matched to a gene; V was cut back by 2 bases and J by 2 bases. CDR3 length: 15 amino acids. The CDR3 nucleotides are TGTGCCAGCTCACCAGGACAGGTTAACACCGGGGAGCTGTTTTTT. Amino acids: CASSPGQVNTGELFF.

This clone has only one observation. The chain has TRBV18 and TRBJ2-2; TRBD1 matches at 8 bases. Germline values: CDR1 KGHSH, CDR2 LQKENI. V dropped 1 base and J dropped 4; count of bases not matched to a gene: 2. This CDR3 is built from 15 residues. The chain's CDR3 is CASSPRTGTTGELFF. CDR3 nucleotide sequence: TGTGCCAGCTCACCACGGACAGGGACCACCGGGGAGCTGTTTTTT. Supplemented by reference TRBV18 and TRBJ2-2, the full variable domain reads NAGVMQNPRHLVRRRGQEARLRCSPMKGHSHVYWYRQLPEEGLKFMVYLQKENIIDESGMPKERFSAEFPKEGPSILRIQQVVRGDSAAYFCASSPRTGTTGELFFGEGSRLTVL.

CDR3: CASGRREGEQFF. CDR3 sequence (DNA): TGTGCCAGCGGCCGGAGGGAGGGGGAGCAGTTCTTC. This chain joins TRBV6-6 and TRBJ2-1; 7 positions agree with TRBD2. The CDR3 has 12 amino acids. The junction had 8 bases not matched to a gene; V was cut back by 8 bases and J by 10 bases. Germline V CDR1 and CDR2: MNHNY, SVGAGI (reference sequence).

The rearrangement links TRBV6-2 or TRBV6-3 to TRBJ1-2; no reliable D call. CDR1 MNHEY and CDR2 SVGEGT come from the germline V gene. V was shortened by 0 bases and J by 7 bases, with 9 bases between the two germline ends. CDR3 length: 13 amino acids. This CDR3 reads CASSYSGRGGYTF. The CDR3 nucleotides read TGTGCCAGCAGTTACTCTGGTCGGGGTGGCTACACCTTC.

In DNA, the CDR3 is TGTGCCAGCAGCCAGACTAGCGGGGGGAACACCGGGGAGCTGTTTTTT. Translated: CASSQTSGGNTGELFF. The genes are TRBV7-3 and TRBJ2-2; the match to TRBD2 covers 12 bases. CDR1 is SGHTA, CDR2 FQGTGA, per germline. CDR3 length: 16 amino acids. With V trimmed by 5 bases and J by 1 base, 2 bases remained unmatched.

The rearrangement joins TRBV6-5 to TRBJ2-1, with D perhaps matching TRBD2 (5 bases). CDR1 is MNHEY and CDR2 is SVGAGI in the germline V gene. V was cut by 7 bases and J by 1 base, with 11 bases left in between. The CDR3 loop spans 14 amino acids. CDR3 coding DNA: TGTGCCAGCACAGGACTGATATCCTACAATGAGCAGTTCTTC. It encodes CASTGLISYNEQFF.

This clone was found once. The J gene is TRBJ2-7, the V gene TRBV5-6; D is ambiguous. Germline values: CDR1 SGHDT, CDR2 YYEEEE. Trimming pared 1 base from V and 5 bases from J, leaving 13 bases between. This CDR3 has 14 residues. In DNA form, the CDR3 reads TGTGCCAGCAGCTTGATGGTGGGTACGGACGAGCAGTACTTC. Translating gives CASSLMVGTDEQYF.

The J gene is TRBJ1-2, the V gene TRBV19; TRBD1 aligns across 7 bases. V shed 4 bases, J shed 4 bases, and the junction held 12 bases outside the gene matches. This CDR3 contains 16 residues. Germline V gene lookup returns CDR1 LNHDA and CDR2 SQIVND (reference sequence). In DNA form, the CDR3 reads TGTGCCAGTAGTACCGACCCTCCGGGACAGCGCTATGGCTACACCTTC. Translation gives CASSTDPPGQRYGYTF.

The rearrangement uses TRBV5-1 and TRBJ2-1; D remains ambiguous. The V end was cut by 4 bases, the J end by 10 bases, with 18 bases between. Germline CDR1 reads SGHRS; CDR2 reads YFSETQ. The CDR3 spans 14 residues. The CDR3 sequence: CASSQTPTLLEQFF. DNA of the CDR3: TGCGCCAGCAGCCAGACCCCCACTTTGTTGGAGCAGTTCTTC.

This clone was seen only once. The chain is built from TRBV7-3 and TRBJ2-2, with 10 nucleotides matching TRBD1. With V trimmed by 5 bases and J by 4 bases, 7 bases remained unmatched. The germline V gene has CDR1 SGHTA and CDR2 FQGTGA. The CDR3 covers 16 residues. Written as DNA, the CDR3 is TGTGCCAGCAGCCCGACAGGGGGCGCGGGCACCGGGGAGCTGTTTTTT. Encoded protein: CASSPTGGAGTGELFF.

This clone was observed a single time. The rearrangement uses TRBV27 and TRBJ1-5; D call uncertain. The CDR3 contains 14 residues. Germline lookup yields CDR1 MNHEY and CDR2 SMNVEV (reference sequence). Trimming took off 6 bases at V and 5 bases at J, with 14 bases between the two ends. As DNA, the CDR3 is TGTGCCAGCAGCCTTGGGAGGGTTGATCAGCCCCAGCATTTT. Protein sequence: CASSLGRVDQPQHF.

This clone was seen more than once but under ten times. The V call is TRBV11-2, the J call TRBJ1-1, with TRBD1 as a possible D gene (5 bases). Trimming removed 6 bases at V and 9 bases at J, with 17 bases between. Germline lookup yields CDR1 SGHAT and CDR2 FQNNGV. CDR3 length: 13 amino acids. CDR3 residues: CASRPGGRAQAFF. CDR3 nucleotide sequence: TGTGCCAGCAGGCCGGGGGGAAGGGCCCAAGCTTTCTTT. The entire variable domain, with the rest obtained from reference TRBV11-2 and TRBJ1-1, is as follows: EAGVAQSPRYKIIEKRQSVAFWCNPISGHATLYWYQQILGQGPKLLIQFQNNGVVDDSQLPKDRFSAERLKGVDSTLKIQPAKLEDSAVYLCASRPGGRAQAFFGQGTRLTVV.

The V gene is TRBV2, the J gene TRBJ1-1; no firm D call. Germline CDR1 and CDR2: SNHLY and FYNNEI. The CDR3 runs to 12 residues. The germline V and J ends were trimmed by 7 bases and 6 bases, with 12 bases remaining between them. The CDR3 nucleotides read TGTGCCAGCACCAGAGCGGGCTCTGAAGCTTTCTTT. Protein product: CASTRAGSEAFF.

The chain is built from TRBV9 and TRBJ1-4; D remains unclear. Trimming pared 0 bases from V and 5 bases from J, leaving 11 bases between. Per germline, CDR1 SGDLS and CDR2 YYNGEE. The length of the CDR3 is 15 residues. As DNA, the CDR3 is TGTGCCAGCAGCGTAGGGAACTTCCCCAATGAAAAACTGTTTTTT. Amino acids: CASSVGNFPNEKLFF.

The sample holds one count of this clone. The rearrangement joins TRBV5-1 to TRBJ1-4, with 12 bases aligning to TRBD1. The CDR3 contains 16 residues. Trimming cost V 4 bases and J 8 bases; bases outside gene matches: 9. Germline assignment: CDR1 SGHRS and CDR2 YFSETQ. CDR3 DNA: TGCGCCAGCAGCACCGGGACAGGGGGCGCCCCGGAAAAACTGTTTTTT. It yields the protein CASSTGTGGAPEKLFF.

The V call is TRBV6-5, the J call TRBJ2-2; D may be TRBD2 (5 bases). Germline V lookup: CDR1 MNHEY, CDR2 SVGAGI. This CDR3 is built from 16 residues. The germline V and J ends were trimmed by 6 bases and 3 bases, with 17 bases remaining between them. CDR3 amino acids: CASSYNQGSDTGELFF. DNA for the CDR3: TGTGCCAGCAGCTACAATCAAGGGAGCGACACCGGGGAGCTGTTTTTT.

V is TRBV2 and J is TRBJ1-4; TRBD1 might be the D (5 bases). V was pared by 7 bases and J by 0 bases, with 18 bases between. CDR3 length: 17 residues. CDR1 is SNHLY, CDR2 FYNNEI, per germline. CDR3 region: CASKFPDGTATNEKLFF. CDR3 DNA: TGTGCCAGCAAATTCCCGGACGGGACCGCAACTAATGAAAAACTGTTTTTT. Together with reference TRBV2 and TRBJ1-4, the CDR3 gives the full variable domain: EPEVTQTPSHQVTQMGQEVILRCVPISNHLYFYWYRQILGQKVEFLVSFYNNEISEKSEIFDDQFSVERPDGSNFTLKIRSTKLEDSAMYFCASKFPDGTATNEKLFFGSGTQLSVL.

This clone was seen a few times. The rearrangement joins TRBV7-2 to TRBJ1-5, with D maybe TRBD1 (5 bases). Trimming left V 0 bases short and J 9 bases short, with 9 bases between. CDR1 SGHTA and CDR2 FQGNSA come from the germline V gene. The CDR3 totals 13 residues. CDR3 amino acids: CASSLALRGPQHF. The CDR3, as DNA: TGTGCCAGCAGCTTAGCGCTGAGGGGGCCCCAGCATTTT.

This clone was detected only once. This chain uses TRBV13 with TRBJ1-5; D is unclear. The CDR3 spans 14 residues. V was shortened by 2 bases and J by 6 bases, with 11 bases between the two germline ends. The germline gives CDR1 PRHDT, CDR2 FYEKMQ (reference sequence). CDR3 amino acids: CASSLRALGQPQHF. The CDR3 region has the DNA TGTGCCAGCAGCTTACGGGCTTTGGGTCAGCCCCAGCATTTT.